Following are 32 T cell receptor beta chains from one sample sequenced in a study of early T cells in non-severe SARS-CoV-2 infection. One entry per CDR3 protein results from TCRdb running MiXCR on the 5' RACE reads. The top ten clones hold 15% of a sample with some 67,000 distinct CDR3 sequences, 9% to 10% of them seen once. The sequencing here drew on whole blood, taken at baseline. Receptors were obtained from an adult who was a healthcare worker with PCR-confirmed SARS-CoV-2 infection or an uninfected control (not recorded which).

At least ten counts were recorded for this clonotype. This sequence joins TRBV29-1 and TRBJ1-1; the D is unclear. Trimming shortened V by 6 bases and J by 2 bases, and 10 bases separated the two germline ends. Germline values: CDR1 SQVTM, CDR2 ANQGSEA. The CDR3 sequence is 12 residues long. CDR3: CSVNDRNTEAFF. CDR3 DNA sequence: TGCAGCGTCAATGACCGCAACACTGAAGCTTTCTTT.

The CDR3 loop reads CASSPPGTRGADTQYF. CDR3 DNA sequence: TGTGCCAGCAGCCCCCCCGGGACTCGAGGGGCAGATACGCAGTATTTT. The chain couples TRBV7-9 to TRBJ2-3; weak D call: TRBD2 (6 bases). Germline CDR1 SEHNR, CDR2 FQNEAQ (reference sequence). Trimming took 5 bases from V and 4 from J, leaving 19 bases between them. The CDR3 is 16 residues long. The complete variable domain, with remaining parts taken from reference TRBV7-9 and TRBJ2-3, reads DTGVSQNPRHKITKRGQNVTFRCDPISEHNRLYWYRQTLGQGPEFLTYFQNEAQLEKSRLLSDRFSAERPKGSFSTLEIQRTEQGDSAMYLCASSPPGTRGADTQYFGPGTRLTVL.

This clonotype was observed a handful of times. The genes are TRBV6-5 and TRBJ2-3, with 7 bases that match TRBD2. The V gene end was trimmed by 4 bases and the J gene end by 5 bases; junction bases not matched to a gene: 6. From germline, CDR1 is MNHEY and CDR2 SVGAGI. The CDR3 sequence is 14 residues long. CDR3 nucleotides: TGTGCCAGCAGTTGGGGCGGGAGAATAGATACGCAGTATTTT. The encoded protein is CASSWGGRIDTQYF.

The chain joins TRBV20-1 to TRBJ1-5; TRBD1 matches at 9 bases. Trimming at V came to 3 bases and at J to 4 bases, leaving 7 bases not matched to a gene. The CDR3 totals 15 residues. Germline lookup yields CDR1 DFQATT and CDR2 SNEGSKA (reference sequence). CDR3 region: CSASYGTGQNQPQHF. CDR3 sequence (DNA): TGCAGTGCTAGCTACGGGACAGGGCAGAATCAGCCCCAGCATTTT.

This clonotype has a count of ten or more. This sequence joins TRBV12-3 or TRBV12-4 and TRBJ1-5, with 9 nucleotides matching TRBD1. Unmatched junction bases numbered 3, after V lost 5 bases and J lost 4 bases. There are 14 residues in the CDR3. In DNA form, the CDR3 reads TGTGCCAGCAGTCCCGACAGGGGGAATCAGCCCCAGCATTTT. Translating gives CASSPDRGNQPQHF.

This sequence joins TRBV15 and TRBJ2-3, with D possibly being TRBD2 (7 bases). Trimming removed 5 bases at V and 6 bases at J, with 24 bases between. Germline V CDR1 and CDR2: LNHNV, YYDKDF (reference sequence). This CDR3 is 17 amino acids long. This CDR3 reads CATSPTLGGGEWDTQYF. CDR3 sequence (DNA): TGTGCCACCAGCCCAACCTTGGGAGGGGGAGAGTGGGATACGCAGTATTTT.

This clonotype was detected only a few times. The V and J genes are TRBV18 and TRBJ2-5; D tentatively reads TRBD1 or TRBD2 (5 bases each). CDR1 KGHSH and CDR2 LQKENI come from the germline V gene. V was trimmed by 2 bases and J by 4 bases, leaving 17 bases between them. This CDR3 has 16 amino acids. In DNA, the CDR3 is TGTGCCAGCTCACCAATGGCTCCGGGGCCCCGAGAGACCCAGTACTTC. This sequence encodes CASSPMAPGPRETQYF. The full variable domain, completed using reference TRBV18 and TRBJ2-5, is NAGVMQNPRHLVRRRGQEARLRCSPMKGHSHVYWYRQLPEEGLKFMVYLQKENIIDESGMPKERFSAEFPKEGPSILRIQQVVRGDSAAYFCASSPMAPGPRETQYFGPGTRLLVL.

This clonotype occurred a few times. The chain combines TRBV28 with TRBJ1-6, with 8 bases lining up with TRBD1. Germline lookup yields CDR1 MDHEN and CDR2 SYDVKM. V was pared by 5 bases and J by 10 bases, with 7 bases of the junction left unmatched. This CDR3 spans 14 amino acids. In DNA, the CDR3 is TGTGCCAGCAGTCCCCCAGGGGGCACATCACCCCTCCACTTT. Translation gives CASSPPGGTSPLHF.

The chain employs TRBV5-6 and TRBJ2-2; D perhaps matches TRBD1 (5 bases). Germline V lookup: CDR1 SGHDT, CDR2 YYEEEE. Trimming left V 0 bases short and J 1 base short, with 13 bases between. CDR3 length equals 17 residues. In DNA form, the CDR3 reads TGTGCCAGCAGCTTGGCCTGGCCAGGGTGGAACACCGGGGAGCTGTTTTTT. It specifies CASSLAWPGWNTGELFF.

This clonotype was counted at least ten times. The CDR3 region has the DNA TGTGCCAGCAGCTTAGATAACCGCAGCTACGAGCAGTACTTC. It specifies CASSLDNRSYEQYF. The rearrangement uses TRBV11-2 and TRBJ2-7, with D hard to call. Germline CDR1 SGHAT, CDR2 FQNNGV. The CDR3 contains 14 residues. Trimming stripped 0 bases from V and 3 bases from J, with 9 bases between.

The CDR3 reads CSARKEGTVAQYF. In DNA form, the CDR3 reads TGCAGTGCTAGAAAGGAGGGTACGGTAGCCCAGTACTTC. This chain links TRBV20-1 with TRBJ2-5, with a weak D call TRBD2 (6 bases). CDR3 length equals 13 residues. Per germline, CDR1 DFQATT and CDR2 SNEGSKA (reference sequence). Between the trimmed V and J ends, which lost 2 bases and 9 bases, there was a span of 16 bases.

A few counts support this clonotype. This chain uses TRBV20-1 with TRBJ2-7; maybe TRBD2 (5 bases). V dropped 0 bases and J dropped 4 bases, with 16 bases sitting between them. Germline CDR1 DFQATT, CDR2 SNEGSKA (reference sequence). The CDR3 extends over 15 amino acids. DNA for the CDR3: TGCAGTGCTAGAGATCTCGCGGGCCGAGGGTACGAGCAGTACTTC. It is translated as CSARDLAGRGYEQYF.

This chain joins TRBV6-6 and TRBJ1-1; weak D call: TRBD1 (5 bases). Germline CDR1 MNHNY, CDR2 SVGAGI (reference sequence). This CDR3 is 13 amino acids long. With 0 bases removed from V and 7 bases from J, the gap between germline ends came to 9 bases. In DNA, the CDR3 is TGTGCCAGCAGTTACTCCGGGGGTGGTGAAGCTTTCTTT. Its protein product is CASSYSGGGEAFF.

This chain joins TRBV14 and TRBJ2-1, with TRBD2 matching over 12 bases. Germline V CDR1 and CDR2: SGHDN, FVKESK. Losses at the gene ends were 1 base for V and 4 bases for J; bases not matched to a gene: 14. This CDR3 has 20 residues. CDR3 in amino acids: CASSQASGTSGPPSYNEQFF. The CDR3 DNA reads TGTGCCAGCAGCCAAGCCTCCGGGACTAGCGGGCCCCCGTCTTACAATGAGCAGTTCTTC.

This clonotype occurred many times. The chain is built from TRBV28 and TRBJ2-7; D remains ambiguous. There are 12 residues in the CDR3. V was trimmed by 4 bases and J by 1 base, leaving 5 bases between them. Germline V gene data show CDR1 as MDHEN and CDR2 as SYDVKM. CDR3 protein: CASSSSSYEQYF. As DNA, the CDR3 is TGTGCCAGCAGTTCCTCTTCCTACGAGCAGTACTTC. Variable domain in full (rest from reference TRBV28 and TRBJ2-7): DVKVTQSSRYLVKRTGEKVFLECVQDMDHENMFWYRQDPGLGLRLIYFSYDVKMKEKGDIPEGYSVSREKKERFSLILESASTNQTSMYLCASSSSSYEQYFGPGTRLTVT.

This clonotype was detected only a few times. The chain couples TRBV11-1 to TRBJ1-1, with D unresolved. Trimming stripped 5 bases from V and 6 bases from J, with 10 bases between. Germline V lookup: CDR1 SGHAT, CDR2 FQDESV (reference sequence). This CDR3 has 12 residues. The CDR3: CASSKGVAEAFF. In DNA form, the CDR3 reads TGTGCCAGCAGCAAGGGTGTCGCTGAAGCTTTCTTT.

Written as DNA, the CDR3 is TGTGCCATCACCTCGGCTGGGGCCAACGTCCTGACTTTC. Amino acid sequence: CAITSAGANVLTF. V gene TRBV10-3 combines with J gene TRBJ2-6; D remains ambiguous. CDR1 is ENHRY and CDR2 is SYGVKD in the germline V gene. The CDR3 extends over 13 amino acids. The V gene lost 7 bases and the J gene lost 2 bases, with 6 bases spanning the gap.

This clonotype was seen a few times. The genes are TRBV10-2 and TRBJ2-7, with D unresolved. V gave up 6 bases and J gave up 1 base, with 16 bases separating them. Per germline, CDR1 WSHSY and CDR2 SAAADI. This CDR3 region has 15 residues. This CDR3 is CASSLPASPSYEQYF. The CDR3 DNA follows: TGCGCCAGCAGCCTTCCGGCCTCGCCTTCCTACGAGCAGTACTTC.

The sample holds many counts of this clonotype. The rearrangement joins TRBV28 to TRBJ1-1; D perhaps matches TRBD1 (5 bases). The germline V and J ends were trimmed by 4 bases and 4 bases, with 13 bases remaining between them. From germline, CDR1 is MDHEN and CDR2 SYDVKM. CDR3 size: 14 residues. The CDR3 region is CASSSFARVTEAFF. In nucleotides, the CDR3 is TGTGCCAGCAGTTCATTTGCCAGGGTCACTGAAGCTTTCTTT. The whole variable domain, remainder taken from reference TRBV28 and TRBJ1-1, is DVKVTQSSRYLVKRTGEKVFLECVQDMDHENMFWYRQDPGLGLRLIYFSYDVKMKEKGDIPEGYSVSREKKERFSLILESASTNQTSMYLCASSSFARVTEAFFGQGTRLTVV.

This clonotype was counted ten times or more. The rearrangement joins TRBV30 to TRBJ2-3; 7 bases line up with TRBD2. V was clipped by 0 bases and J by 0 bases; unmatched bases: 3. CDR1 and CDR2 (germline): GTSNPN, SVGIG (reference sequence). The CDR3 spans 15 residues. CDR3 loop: CAWSVVGRSTDTQYF. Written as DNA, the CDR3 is TGTGCCTGGAGTGTAGTCGGGAGGAGCACAGATACGCAGTATTTT.

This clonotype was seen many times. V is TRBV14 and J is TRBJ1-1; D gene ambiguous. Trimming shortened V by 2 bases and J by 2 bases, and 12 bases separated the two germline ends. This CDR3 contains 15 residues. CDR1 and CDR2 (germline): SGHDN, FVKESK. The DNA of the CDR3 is TGTGCCAGCAGCCAAATCTGGGGAAGCAACACTGAAGCTTTCTTT. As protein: CASSQIWGSNTEAFF.

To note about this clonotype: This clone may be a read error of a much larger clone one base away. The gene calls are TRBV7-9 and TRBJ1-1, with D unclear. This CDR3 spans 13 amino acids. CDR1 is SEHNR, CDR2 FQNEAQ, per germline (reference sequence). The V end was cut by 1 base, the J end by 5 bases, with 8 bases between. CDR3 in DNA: TGTGCCAGCAGCTTAGACCGGGGTACTGAAGCTTTCTTT. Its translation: CASSLDRGTEAFF.

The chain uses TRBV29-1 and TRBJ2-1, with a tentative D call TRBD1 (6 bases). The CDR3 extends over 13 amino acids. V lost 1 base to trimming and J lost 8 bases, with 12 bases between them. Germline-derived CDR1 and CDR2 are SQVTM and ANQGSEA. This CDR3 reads CSVEVRQVYEQFF. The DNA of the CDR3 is TGCAGCGTTGAAGTTCGACAGGTCTATGAGCAGTTCTTC.

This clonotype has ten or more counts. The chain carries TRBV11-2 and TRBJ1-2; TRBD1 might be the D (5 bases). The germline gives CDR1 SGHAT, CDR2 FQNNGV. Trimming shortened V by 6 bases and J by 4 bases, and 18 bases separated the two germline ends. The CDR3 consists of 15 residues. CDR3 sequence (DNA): TGTGCCAGCAGAGCCCCCGGGGCTTCTTTCTATGGCTACACCTTC. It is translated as CASRAPGASFYGYTF.

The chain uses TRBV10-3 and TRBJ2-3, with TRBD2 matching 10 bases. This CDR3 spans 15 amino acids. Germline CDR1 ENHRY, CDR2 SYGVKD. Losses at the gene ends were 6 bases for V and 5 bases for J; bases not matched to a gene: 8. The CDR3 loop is CAISFSGRPGDTQYF. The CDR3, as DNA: TGTGCCATCAGCTTTAGCGGGAGGCCTGGAGATACGCAGTATTTT.

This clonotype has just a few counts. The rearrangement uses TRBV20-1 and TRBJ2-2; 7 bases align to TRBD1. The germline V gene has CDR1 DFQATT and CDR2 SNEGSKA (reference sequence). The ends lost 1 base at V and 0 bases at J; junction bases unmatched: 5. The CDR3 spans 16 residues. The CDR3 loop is CSARGIGGANTGELFF. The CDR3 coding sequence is TGCAGTGCTAGAGGGATAGGGGGCGCGAACACCGGGGAGCTGTTTTTT.

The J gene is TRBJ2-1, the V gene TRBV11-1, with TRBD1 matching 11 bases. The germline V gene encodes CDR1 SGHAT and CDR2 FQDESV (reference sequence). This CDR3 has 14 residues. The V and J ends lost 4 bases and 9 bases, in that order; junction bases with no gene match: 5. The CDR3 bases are TGTGCCAGCAGCTCGGGACAGGGGGTCGTTGAGCAGTTCTTC. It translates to CASSSGQGVVEQFF.

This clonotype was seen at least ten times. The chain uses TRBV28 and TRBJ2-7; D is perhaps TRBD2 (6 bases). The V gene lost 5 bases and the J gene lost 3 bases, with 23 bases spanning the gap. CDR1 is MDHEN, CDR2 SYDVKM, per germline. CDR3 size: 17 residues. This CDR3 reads CASSPTAQGGTNYEQYF. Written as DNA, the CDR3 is TGTGCCAGCAGTCCCACTGCCCAGGGAGGAACTAACTACGAGCAGTACTTC.

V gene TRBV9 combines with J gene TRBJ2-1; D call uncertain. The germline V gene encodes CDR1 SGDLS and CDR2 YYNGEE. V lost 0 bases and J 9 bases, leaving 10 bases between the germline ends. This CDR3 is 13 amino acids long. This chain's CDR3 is CASSVGLLGEQFF. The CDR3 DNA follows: TGTGCCAGCAGCGTAGGCCTGTTGGGTGAGCAGTTCTTC. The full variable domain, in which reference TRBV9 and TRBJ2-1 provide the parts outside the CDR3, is DSGVTQTPKHLITATGQRVTLRCSPRSGDLSVYWYQQSLDQGLQFLIQYYNGEERAKGNILERFSAQQFPDLHSELNLSSLELGDSALYFCASSVGLLGEQFFGPGTRLTVL.

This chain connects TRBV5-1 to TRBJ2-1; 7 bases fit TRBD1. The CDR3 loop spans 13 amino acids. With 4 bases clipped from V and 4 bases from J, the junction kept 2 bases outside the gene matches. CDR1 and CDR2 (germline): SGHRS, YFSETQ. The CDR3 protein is CASSKGQYNEQFF. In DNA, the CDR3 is TGCGCCAGCAGCAAGGGACAGTACAATGAGCAGTTCTTC.

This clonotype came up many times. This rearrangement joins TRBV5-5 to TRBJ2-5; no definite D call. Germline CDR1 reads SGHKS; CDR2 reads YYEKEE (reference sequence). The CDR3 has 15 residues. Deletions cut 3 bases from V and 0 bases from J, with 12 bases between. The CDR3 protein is CASSSSSAYQETQYF. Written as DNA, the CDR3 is TGTGCCAGCAGCTCCAGCTCAGCGTACCAAGAGACCCAGTACTTC.

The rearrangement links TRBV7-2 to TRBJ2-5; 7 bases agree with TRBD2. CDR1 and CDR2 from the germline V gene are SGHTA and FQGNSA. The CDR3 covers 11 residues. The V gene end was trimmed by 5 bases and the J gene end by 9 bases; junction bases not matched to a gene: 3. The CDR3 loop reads CASSPAGAQYF. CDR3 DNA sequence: TGTGCCAGCAGCCCGGCGGGGGCCCAGTACTTC.